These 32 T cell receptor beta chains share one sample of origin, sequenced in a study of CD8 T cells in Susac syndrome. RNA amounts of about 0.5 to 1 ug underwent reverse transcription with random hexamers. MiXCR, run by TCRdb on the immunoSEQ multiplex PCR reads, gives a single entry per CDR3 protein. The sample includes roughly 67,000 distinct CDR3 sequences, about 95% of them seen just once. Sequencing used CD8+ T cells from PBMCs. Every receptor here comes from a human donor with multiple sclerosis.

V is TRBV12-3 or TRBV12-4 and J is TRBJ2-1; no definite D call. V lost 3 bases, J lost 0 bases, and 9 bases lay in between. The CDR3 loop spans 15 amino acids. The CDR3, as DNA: TGTGCCAGCAGTTTGGGGTCGAGCTCCTACAATGAGCAGTTCTTC. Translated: CASSLGSSSYNEQFF.

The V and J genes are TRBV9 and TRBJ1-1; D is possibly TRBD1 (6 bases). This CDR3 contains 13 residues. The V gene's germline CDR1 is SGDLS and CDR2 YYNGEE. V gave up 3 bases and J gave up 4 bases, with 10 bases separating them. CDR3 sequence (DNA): TGTGCCAGCAGCGCAGGGGTTGGCACTGAAGCTTTCTTT. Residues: CASSAGVGTEAFF.

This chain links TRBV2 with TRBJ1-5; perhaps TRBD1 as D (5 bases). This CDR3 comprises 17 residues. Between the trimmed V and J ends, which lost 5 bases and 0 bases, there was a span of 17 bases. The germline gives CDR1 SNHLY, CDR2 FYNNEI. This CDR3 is CASSPGLGDLSNQPQHF. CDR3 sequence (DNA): TGTGCCAGCAGTCCGGGCCTGGGGGACCTTAGCAATCAGCCCCAGCATTTT.

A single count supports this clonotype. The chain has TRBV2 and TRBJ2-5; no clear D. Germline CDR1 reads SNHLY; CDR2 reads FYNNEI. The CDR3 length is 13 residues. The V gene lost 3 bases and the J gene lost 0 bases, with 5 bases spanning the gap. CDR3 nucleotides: TGTGCCAGCAGTGACGGTGACCAAGAGACCCAGTACTTC. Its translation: CASSDGDQETQYF.

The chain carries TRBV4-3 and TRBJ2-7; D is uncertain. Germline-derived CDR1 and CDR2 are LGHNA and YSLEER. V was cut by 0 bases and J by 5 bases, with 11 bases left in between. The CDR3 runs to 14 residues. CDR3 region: CASSQEWDGHEQYF. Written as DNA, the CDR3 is TGCGCCAGCAGCCAAGAGTGGGATGGCCACGAGCAGTACTTC.

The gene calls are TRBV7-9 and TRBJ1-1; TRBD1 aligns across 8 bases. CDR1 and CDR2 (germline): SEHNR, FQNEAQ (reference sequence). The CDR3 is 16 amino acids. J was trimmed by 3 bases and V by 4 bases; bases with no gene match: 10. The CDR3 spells CASSSRTGHTYTEAFF. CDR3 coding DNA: TGTGCCAGCAGCTCTAGGACAGGGCACACGTACACTGAAGCTTTCTTT.

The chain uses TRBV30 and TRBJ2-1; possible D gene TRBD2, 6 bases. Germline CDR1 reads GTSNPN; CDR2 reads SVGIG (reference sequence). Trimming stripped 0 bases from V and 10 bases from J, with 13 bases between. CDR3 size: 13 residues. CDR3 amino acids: CAWSVSGAGEQFF. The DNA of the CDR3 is TGTGCCTGGAGTGTAAGCGGCGCGGGGGAGCAGTTCTTC.

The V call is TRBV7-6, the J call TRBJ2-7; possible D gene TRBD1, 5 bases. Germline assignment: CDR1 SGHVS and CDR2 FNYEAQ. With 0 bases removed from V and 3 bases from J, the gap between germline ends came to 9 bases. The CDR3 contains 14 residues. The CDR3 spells CASSLALDSYEQYF. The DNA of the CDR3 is TGTGCCAGCAGCTTAGCGCTAGACAGCTACGAGCAGTACTTC.

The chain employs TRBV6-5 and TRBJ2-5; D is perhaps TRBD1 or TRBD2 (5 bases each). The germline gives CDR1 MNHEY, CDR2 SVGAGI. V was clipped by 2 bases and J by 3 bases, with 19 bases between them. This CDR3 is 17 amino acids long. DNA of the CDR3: TGTGCCAGCAGTTACACAATCACCCCGGGACCCGAAGAGACCCAGTACTTC. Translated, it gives CASSYTITPGPEETQYF.

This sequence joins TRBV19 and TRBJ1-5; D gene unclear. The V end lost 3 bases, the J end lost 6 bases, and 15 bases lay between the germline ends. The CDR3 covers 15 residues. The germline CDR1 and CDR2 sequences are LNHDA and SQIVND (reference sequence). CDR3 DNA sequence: TGTGCCAGTAGTATTCTTTGGCAGGAGGTTCAGCCCCAGCATTTT. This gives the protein CASSILWQEVQPQHF. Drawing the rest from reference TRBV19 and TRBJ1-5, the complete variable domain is DGGITQSPKYLFRKEGQNVTLSCEQNLNHDAMYWYRQDPGQGLRLIYYSQIVNDFQKGDIAEGYSVSREKKESFPLTVTSAQKNPTAFYLCASSILWQEVQPQHFGDGTRLSIL.

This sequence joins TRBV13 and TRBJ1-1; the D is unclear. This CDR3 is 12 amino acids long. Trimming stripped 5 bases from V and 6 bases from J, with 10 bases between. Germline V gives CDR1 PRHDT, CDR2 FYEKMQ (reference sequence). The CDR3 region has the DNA TGTGCCAGCAGCACTTGGGCCTCTGAAGCTTTCTTT. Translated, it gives CASSTWASEAFF.

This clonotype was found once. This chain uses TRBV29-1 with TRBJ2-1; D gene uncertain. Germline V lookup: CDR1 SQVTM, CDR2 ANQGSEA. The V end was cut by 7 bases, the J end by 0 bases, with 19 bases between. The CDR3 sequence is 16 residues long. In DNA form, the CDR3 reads TGCAGCGGCGGATCACCGGCCAGGAGCTCCTACAATGAGCAGTTCTTC. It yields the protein CSGGSPARSSYNEQFF.

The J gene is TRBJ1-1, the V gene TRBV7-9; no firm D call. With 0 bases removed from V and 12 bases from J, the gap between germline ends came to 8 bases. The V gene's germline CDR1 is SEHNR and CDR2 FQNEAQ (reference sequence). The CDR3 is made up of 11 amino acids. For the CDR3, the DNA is TGTGCCAGCAGCTTAGCTCTTTGGACTTTCTTT. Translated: CASSLALWTFF.

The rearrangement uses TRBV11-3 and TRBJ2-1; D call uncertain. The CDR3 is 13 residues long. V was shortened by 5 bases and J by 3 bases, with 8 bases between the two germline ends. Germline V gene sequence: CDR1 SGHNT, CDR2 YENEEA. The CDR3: CASSPRFYNEQFF. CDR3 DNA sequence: TGTGCCAGCAGCCCCCGCTTCTACAATGAGCAGTTCTTC.

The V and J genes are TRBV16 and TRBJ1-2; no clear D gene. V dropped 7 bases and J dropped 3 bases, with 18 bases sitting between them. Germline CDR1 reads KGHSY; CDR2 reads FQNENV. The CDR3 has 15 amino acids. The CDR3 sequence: CASNQSSLSYYGYTF. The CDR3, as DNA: TGTGCCAGCAACCAGAGCTCCCTGAGCTACTATGGCTACACCTTC.

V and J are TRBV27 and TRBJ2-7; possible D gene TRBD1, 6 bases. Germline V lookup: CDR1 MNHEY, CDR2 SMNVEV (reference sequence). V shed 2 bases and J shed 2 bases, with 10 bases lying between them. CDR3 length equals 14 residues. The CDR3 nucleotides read TGTGCCAGCAGTTTACTAGACAGGACCTACGAGCAGTACTTC. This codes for CASSLLDRTYEQYF.

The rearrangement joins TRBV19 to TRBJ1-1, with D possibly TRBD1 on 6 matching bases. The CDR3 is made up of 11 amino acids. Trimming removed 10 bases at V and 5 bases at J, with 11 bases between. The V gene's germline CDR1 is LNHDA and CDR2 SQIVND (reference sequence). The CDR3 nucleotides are TGTGCCACTGAGGGGGGGACTGAAGCTTTCTTT. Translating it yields CATEGGTEAFF.

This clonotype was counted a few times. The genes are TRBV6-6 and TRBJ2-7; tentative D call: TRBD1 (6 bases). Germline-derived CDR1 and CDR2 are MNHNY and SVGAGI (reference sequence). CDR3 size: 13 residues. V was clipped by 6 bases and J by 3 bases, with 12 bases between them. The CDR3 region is CASSSGTHYEQYF. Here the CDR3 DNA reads TGTGCCAGCAGCTCCGGGACACACTACGAGCAGTACTTC.

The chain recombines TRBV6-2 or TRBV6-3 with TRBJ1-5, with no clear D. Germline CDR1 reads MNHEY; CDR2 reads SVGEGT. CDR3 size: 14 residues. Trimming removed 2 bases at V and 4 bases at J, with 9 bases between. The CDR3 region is CASSYGEENQPQHF. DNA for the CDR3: TGTGCCAGCAGTTACGGGGAGGAAAATCAGCCCCAGCATTTT.

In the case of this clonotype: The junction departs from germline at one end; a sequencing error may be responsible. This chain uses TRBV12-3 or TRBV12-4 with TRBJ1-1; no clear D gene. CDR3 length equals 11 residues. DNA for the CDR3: TGTGCCAGCAGTTTAAACAGTGAAGCTTTCTTT. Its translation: CASSLNSEAFF.

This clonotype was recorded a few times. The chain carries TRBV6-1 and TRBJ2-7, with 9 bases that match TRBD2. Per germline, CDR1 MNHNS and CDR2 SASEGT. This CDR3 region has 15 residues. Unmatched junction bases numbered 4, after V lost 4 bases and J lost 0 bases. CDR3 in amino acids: CASSGDSGSSYEQYF. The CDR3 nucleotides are TGTGCCAGCAGTGGGGATAGCGGGAGCTCCTACGAGCAGTACTTC.

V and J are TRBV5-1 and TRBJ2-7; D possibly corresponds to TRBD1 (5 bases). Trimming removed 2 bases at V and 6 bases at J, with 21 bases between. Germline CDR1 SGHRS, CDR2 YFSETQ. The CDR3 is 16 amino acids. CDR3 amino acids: CASSLATVLPAPEQYF. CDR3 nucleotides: TGCGCCAGCAGCTTAGCGACAGTCCTTCCAGCCCCCGAGCAGTACTTC. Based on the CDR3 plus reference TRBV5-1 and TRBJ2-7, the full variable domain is KAGVTQTPRYLIKTRGQQVTLSCSPISGHRSVSWYQQTPGQGLQFLFEYFSETQRNKGNFPGRFSGRQFSNSRSEMNVSTLELGDSALYLCASSLATVLPAPEQYFGPGTRLTVT.

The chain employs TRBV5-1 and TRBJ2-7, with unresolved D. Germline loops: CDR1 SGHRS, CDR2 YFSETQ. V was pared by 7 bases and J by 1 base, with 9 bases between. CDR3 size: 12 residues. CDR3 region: CASLGSSYEQYF. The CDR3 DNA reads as TGCGCCAGCTTGGGATCTTCCTACGAGCAGTACTTC.

CDR3: CASSNRDKQYYGYTF. In DNA, the CDR3 is TGTGCCAGCAGCAACCGGGACAAGCAATACTATGGCTACACCTTC. This sequence joins TRBV7-9 and TRBJ1-2, with D perhaps matching TRBD1 (6 bases). With 5 bases removed from V and 3 bases from J, the gap between germline ends came to 16 bases. CDR3 length: 15 amino acids. The germline CDR1 and CDR2 sequences are SEHNR and FQNEAQ (reference sequence).

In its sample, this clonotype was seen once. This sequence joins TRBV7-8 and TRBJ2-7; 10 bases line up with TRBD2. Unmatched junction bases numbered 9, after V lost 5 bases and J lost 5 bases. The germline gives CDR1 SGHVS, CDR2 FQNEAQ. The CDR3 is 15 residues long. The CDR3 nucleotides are TGTGCCAGCAGCCACCCTAGCGGGAGAACCCACGAGCAGTACTTC. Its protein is CASSHPSGRTHEQYF.

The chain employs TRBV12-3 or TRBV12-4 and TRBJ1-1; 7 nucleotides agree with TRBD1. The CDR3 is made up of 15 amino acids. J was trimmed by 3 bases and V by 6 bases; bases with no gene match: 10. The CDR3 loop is CASRHRQGLYTEAFF. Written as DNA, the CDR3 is TGTGCCAGCAGGCACCGACAGGGATTGTACACTGAAGCTTTCTTT.

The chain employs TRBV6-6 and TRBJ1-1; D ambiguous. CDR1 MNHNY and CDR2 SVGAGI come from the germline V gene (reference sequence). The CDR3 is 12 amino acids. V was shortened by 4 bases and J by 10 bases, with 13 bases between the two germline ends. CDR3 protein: CASSLADMGAFF. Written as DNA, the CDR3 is TGTGCCAGCAGTTTGGCCGATATGGGAGCTTTCTTT.

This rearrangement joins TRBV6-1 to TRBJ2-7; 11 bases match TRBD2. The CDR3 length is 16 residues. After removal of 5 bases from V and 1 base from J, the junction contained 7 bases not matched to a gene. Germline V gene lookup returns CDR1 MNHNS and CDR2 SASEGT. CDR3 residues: CASSPPLAGGSYEQYF. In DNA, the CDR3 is TGTGCCAGCAGTCCACCCCTAGCGGGAGGTTCCTACGAGCAGTACTTC.

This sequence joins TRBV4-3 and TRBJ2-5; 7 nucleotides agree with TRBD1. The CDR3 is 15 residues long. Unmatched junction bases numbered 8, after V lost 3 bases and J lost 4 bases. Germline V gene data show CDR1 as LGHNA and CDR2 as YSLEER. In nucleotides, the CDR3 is TGCGCCAGCAGCCACCTGCGAGGGGGCGCAGAGACCCAGTACTTC. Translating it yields CASSHLRGGAETQYF.

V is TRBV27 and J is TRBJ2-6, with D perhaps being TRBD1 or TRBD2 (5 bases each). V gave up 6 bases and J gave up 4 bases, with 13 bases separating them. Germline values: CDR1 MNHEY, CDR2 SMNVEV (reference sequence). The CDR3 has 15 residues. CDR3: CASRMGWDGANVLTF. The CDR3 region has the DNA TGTGCCAGCAGGATGGGGTGGGACGGGGCCAACGTCCTGACTTTC.

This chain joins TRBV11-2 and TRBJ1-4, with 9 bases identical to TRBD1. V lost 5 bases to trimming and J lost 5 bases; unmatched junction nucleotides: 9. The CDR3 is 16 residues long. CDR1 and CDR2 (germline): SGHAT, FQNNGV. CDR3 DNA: TGTGCCAGCAGCCCAGAACACAGGGGGCTGAATGAAAAACTGTTTTTT. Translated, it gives CASSPEHRGLNEKLFF.

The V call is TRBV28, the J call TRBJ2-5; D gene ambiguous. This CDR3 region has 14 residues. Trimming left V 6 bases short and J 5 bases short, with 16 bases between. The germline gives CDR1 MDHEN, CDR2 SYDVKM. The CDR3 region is CASSYHPDGETQYF. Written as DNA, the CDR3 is TGTGCCAGCAGCTACCATCCCGACGGGGAGACCCAGTACTTC.